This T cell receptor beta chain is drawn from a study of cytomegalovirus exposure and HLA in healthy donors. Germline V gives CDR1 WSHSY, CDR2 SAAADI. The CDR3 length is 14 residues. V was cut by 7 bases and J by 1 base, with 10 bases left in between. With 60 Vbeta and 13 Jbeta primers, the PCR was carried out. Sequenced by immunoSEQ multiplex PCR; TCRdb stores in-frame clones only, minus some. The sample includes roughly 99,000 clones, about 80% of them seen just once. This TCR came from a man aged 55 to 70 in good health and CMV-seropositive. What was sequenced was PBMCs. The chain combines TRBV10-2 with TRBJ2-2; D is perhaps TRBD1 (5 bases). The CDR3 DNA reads TGCGCCAGCATTCGGCAGGGGAACACCGGGGAGCTGTTTTTT. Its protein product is CASIRQGNTGELFF.